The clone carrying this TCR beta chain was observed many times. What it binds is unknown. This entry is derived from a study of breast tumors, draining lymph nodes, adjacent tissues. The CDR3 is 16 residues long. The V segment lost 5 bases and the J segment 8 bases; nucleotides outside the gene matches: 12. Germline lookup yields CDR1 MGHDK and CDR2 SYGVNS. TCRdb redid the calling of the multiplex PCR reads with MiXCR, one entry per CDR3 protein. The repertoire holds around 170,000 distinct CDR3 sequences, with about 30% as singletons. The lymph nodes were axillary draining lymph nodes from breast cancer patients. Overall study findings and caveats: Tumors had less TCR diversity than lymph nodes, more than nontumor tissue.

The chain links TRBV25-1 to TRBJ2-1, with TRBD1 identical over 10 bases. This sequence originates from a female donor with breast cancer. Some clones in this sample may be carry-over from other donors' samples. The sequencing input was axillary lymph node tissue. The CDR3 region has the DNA TGTGCCAGCAGTCCCCTCCCAGACAGGGGGCAGGATGAGCAGTTCTTC. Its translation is CASSPLPDRGQDEQFF.